This entry describes one T cell receptor (beta chain). The data were produced by immunoSEQ multiplex PCR, yet TCRdb's version contains in-frame clones alone and is incomplete. The sample yields about 1 million clones, 75% seen once. This sample was included in a study of shared clonotypes between healthy human individuals. V shed 4 bases and J shed 2 bases, with 16 bases lying between them. In germline, CDR1 is LGHNT, CDR2 FRNRAP. The CDR3 has 16 residues. This clonotype was obtained from a man aged 18 to 29 in good health. Sequencing was carried out using memory CD4+ T cells sorted from blood. Noted subset: CD45RA-negative fraction. The J gene is TRBJ2-3, the V gene TRBV12-5, with TRBD2 as a possible D gene (5 bases). CDR3 loop: CASGSDLSGSTDTQYF. The CDR3 nucleotides are TGTGCTAGTGGTTCGGACTTGTCCGGGTCCACAGATACGCAGTATTTT.